What follows describes a single TCR beta chain. These data come from a study of STAT5B mutations in CD4+ large granular lymphocyte leukemia. For the study at large: Among healthy controls, a particular HLA allele went with more CDR3 'QG' motifs.

Authors' methods: Productive clonotypes were detectable down to 2.59 x 10-5 frequency. Assay used: immunoSEQ multiplex PCR; TCRdb lists only in-frame clones, some missing. V, J and clone size reflect that table, while D and trimming were determined from the DNA. The profile shows some 40,000 clones, 75% to 85% of them singletons. Input material: CD4+ T cells from blood buffy coats. This TCR was sampled from a human donor in good health.

CDR3 sequence (DNA): TGCGCCAGCAGCTCCTTAGCGGGAGGGTCCTACAATGAGCAGTTCTTC. This sequence encodes CASSSLAGGSYNEQFF. The chain joins TRBV5-1 to TRBJ2-1; the match to TRBD2 covers 11 bases. Germline V lookup: CDR1 SGHRS, CDR2 YFSETQ. V gave up 3 bases and J gave up 1 base; unmatched junction bases: 3. CDR3 length: 16 amino acids.